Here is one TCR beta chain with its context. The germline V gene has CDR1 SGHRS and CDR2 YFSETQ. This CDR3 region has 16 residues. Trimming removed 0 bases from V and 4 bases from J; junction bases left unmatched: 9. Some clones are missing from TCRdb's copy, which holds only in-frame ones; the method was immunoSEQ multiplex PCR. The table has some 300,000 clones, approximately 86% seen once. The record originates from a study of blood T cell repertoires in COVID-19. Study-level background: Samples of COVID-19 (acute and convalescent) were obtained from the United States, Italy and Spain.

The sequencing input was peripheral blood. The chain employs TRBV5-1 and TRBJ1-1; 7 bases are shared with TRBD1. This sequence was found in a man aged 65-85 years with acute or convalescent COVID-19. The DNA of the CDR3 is TGCGCCAGCAGCTTGGCGGGCAGGGGGTCCGGCACTGAAGCTTTCTTT. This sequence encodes CASSLAGRGSGTEAFF.